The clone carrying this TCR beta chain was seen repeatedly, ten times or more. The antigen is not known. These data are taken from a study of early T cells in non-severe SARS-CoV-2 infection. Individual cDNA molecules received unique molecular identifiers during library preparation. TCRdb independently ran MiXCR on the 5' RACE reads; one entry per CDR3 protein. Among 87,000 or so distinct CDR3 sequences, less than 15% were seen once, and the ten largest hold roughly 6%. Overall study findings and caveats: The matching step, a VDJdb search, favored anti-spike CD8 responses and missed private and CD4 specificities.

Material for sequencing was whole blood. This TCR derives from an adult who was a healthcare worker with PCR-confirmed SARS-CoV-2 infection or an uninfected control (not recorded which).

DNA for the CDR3: TGTGCCAGCAGCCGTAGAAGGAGGAGCAATCAGCCCCAGCATTTT. Protein sequence: CASSRRRRSNQPQHF. The chain joins TRBV11-3 to TRBJ1-5; D not certain. The CDR3 sequence is 15 residues long. CDR1 and CDR2 (germline): SGHNT, YENEEA. The V end lost 5 bases, the J end lost 1 base, and 12 bases lay between the germline ends. The full variable domain, with the rest looked up from reference TRBV11-3 and TRBJ1-5, is EAGVVQSPRYKIIEKKQPVAFWCNPISGHNTLYWYLQNLGQGPELLIRYENEEAVDDSQLPKDRFSAERLKGVDSTLKIQPAELGDSAVYLCASSRRRRSNQPQHFGDGTRLSIL.